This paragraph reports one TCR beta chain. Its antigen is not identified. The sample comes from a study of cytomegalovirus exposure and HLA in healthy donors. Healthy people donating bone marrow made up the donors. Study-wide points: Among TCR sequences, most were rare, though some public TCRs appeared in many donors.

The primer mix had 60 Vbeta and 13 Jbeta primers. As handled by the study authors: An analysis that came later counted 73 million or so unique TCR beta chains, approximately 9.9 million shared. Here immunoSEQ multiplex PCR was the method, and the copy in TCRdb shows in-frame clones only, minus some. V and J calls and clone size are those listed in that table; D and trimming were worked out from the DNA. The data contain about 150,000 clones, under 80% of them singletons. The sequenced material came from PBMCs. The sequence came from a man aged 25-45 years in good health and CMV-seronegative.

CDR3 bases: TGTGCCAGCAGTCCAACAGGGTACGCTCAGCCCCAGCATTTT. As protein: CASSPTGYAQPQHF. V and J are TRBV28 and TRBJ1-5; TRBD1 is a possible D gene (6 bases). Germline V gene data show CDR1 as MDHEN and CDR2 as SYDVKM. The CDR3 spans 14 residues. V dropped 5 bases and J dropped 6 bases, with 14 bases sitting between them.